The 6 T cell receptor beta chains reported below all come from one sample, sequenced in a study of Ad26.COV2.S vaccination and SARS-CoV-2 variants. TCRdb's copy holds only in-frame clones and misses some; the assay was immunoSEQ multiplex PCR. The data show 200,000 to 250,000 clones, approximately 90% seen once. Regarding treatment: roughly 20 received Ad26.COV2.S at low or high dose, single or two shots; five or six received placebo; per-sample allocation not given. Repertoires come from day 63 after the first vaccine or placebo injection. The sequencing here drew on peripheral blood, taken in a trial of Ad26.COV2.S vaccine versus placebo. The origin of the receptors is a person aged 18-60 years who received the Ad26.COV2.S COVID-19 vaccine or a placebo.

The rearrangement links TRBV6-6 to TRBJ2-3; 9 bases match TRBD1. Germline V CDR1 and CDR2: MNHNY, SVGAGI (reference sequence). Losses at the gene ends were 6 bases for V and 5 bases for J; bases not matched to a gene: 0. This CDR3 contains 12 residues. CDR3 residues: CASRTGGDTQYF. CDR3 bases: TGTGCCAGCAGGACAGGGGGAGATACGCAGTATTTT.

The chain carries TRBV18 and TRBJ2-3; unclear D gene. The CDR3 runs 14 residues. Germline V gene data show CDR1 as KGHSH and CDR2 as LQKENI. Trimming stripped 0 bases from V and 3 bases from J, with 7 bases between. CDR3 nucleotides: TGTGCCAGCTCACCACCGGTTGTGACAGATACGCAGTATTTT. Translated, it gives CASSPPVVTDTQYF.

This sequence joins TRBV3-1 (or the pseudogene TRBV3-2) and TRBJ2-1; 9 bases match TRBD2. The CDR3 extends over 17 amino acids. Germline CDR1 and CDR2: LGHDT and YNNKEL (reference sequence). V shed 0 bases, J shed 8 bases, and the junction held 11 bases outside the gene matches. CDR3 amino acids: CASSQDLRREGRDEQFF. In DNA, the CDR3 is TGTGCCAGCAGCCAAGATTTGCGGCGGGAGGGCCGGGATGAGCAGTTCTTC.

The chain links TRBV18 to TRBJ1-6, with D possibly being TRBD1 (5 bases). The CDR3 loop spans 16 amino acids. Per germline, CDR1 KGHSH and CDR2 LQKENI. Trimming stripped 1 base from V and 7 bases from J, with 14 bases between. The chain's CDR3 is CASSPLSGTVNSPLHF. In DNA, the CDR3 is TGTGCCAGCTCACCACTTTCCGGGACTGTAAATTCACCCCTCCACTTT.

Here the CDR3 DNA reads TGTGCCAGCAGTTTCACACTAGCGGGTGTCCTAGGGAAGTACAATGAGCAGTTCTTC. It codes for CASSFTLAGVLGKYNEQFF. The V and J genes are TRBV27 and TRBJ2-1; 9 nucleotides align to TRBD2. The germline V gene has CDR1 MNHEY and CDR2 SMNVEV (reference sequence). V trimming: 3 bases; J trimming: 4 bases; junction bases outside the gene matches: 16. The CDR3 is 19 residues long.

The rearrangement uses TRBV2 and TRBJ2-7; TRBD2 might be the D (5 bases). Trimming stripped 8 bases from V and 0 bases from J, with 8 bases between. This CDR3 is 12 amino acids long. Per germline, CDR1 SNHLY and CDR2 FYNNEI. CDR3 protein: CASGRASYEQYF. In nucleotides, the CDR3 is TGTGCCAGCGGGCGGGCCTCCTACGAGCAGTACTTC.